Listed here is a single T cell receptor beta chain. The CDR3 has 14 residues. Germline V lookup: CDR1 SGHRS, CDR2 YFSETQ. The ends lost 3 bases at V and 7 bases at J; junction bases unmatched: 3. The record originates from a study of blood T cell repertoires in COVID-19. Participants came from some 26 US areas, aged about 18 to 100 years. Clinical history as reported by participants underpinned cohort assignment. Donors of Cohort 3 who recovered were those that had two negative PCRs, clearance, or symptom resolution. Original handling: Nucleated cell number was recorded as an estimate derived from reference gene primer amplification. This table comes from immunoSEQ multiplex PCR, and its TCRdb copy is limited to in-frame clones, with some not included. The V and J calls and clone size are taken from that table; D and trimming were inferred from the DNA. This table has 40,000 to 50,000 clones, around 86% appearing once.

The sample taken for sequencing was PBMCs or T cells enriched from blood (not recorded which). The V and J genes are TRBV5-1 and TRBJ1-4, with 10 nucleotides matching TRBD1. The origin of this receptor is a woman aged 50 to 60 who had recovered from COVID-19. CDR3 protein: CASSYGQGGEKLFF. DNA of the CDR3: TGCGCCAGCAGCTACGGACAGGGGGGTGAAAAACTGTTTTTT.